This T cell receptor (beta chain) stems from a study of cytomegalovirus exposure and HLA in healthy donors. Study-wide results and limits: Across donors, sequencing depth was assumed by presence/absence analyses to be roughly uniform. In a later analysis, HLA-associated TCR beta chains were more clonally expanded than equally common others. Published work reported that the classifier diagnosed cytomegalovirus status with high specificity and sensitivity. V- and J-gene trimming of TCR beta was linked (in a later analysis) to a missense DCLRE1C variant.

This CDR3 is built from 12 residues. Germline V lookup: CDR1 SGDLS, CDR2 YYNGEE. Trimming took off 4 bases at V and 5 bases at J, with 6 bases between the two ends. This clone was counted a few times. The antigen remains unidentified. PCR amplification relied on 60 Vbeta primers (plus 13 Jbeta primers). Assay used: immunoSEQ multiplex PCR; TCRdb lists only in-frame clones, some missing. The repertoire consists of approximately 280,000 clones, with about 90% occurring once and the leading ten covering roughly 2.3%. The V call is TRBV9, the J call TRBJ2-2; the D is unclear. The sequenced material came from PBMCs. The receptor was isolated from a young woman in good health and CMV-seronegative. The CDR3 nucleotides are TGTGCCAGCAGCCCCGAGACCGGGGAGCTGTTTTTT. Residues: CASSPETGELFF.